This paragraph reports one T cell receptor beta chain. Antigen unknown. The primer mix had 60 Vbeta and 13 Jbeta primers. Using immunoSEQ multiplex PCR, the repertoire was profiled, and TCRdb retains in-frame clones only, with some absent. The sample contains around 100,000 clones, around 81% of which appear only once. This sample stems from a study of cytomegalovirus exposure and HLA in healthy donors. Study-level results: It was confirmed in vitro that a few of the CMV-associated chains were specific for CMV antigens. A highly shared variant cluster was judged a likely technical artifact. In presence/absence analyses, roughly uniform sequencing depth across donors was assumed. As immune exposure information, only CMV serostatus was available.

The origin of this receptor is a man aged 35-49 years in good health and CMV-seropositive. The sequenced sample was PBMCs.

The CDR3 here is CSASGGGNIQYF. For the CDR3, the DNA is TGCAGCGCATCGGGGGGGGGAAACATTCAGTACTTC. V and J are TRBV29-1 and TRBJ2-4; 8 bases are shared with TRBD2. The length of the CDR3 is 12 residues. Germline assignment: CDR1 SQVTM and CDR2 ANQGSEA. Trimming removed 7 bases from V and 6 bases from J; junction bases left unmatched: 5.